This TCR beta chain was identified during a study of regulatory T cells in long-lasting Graves disease. The time point was: persistent/refractory GD, antithyroid drugs over 5 years with positive TRAb. Making the TCR library involved RNA that had been extracted from PBMCs. Trimming left V 5 bases short and J 7 bases short, with 17 bases between. The V gene's germline CDR1 is SEHNR and CDR2 FQNEAQ (reference sequence). This CDR3 contains 15 residues. Building the TCR beta libraries relied on iRepertoire HTBI primers, and CDR3 regions underwent Arm-PCR. TCRdb redid the calling of the multiplex PCR reads with MiXCR, one entry per CDR3 protein. Counted here are about 470,000 distinct CDR3 sequences, 20% to 25% occurring once; the ten biggest clones make up about 7%.

The sample was peripheral blood mononuclear cells (PBMCs), taken when the disease was refractory, from a patient treated with antithyroid drugs. This TCR was recovered from a female donor with Graves disease. The chain combines TRBV7-9 with TRBJ1-4, with D unclear. This chain's CDR3 is CASSLLGVRSEKLFF. CDR3 DNA sequence: TGTGCCAGCAGCCTCCTCGGGGTGAGAAGTGAAAAACTGTTTTTT.